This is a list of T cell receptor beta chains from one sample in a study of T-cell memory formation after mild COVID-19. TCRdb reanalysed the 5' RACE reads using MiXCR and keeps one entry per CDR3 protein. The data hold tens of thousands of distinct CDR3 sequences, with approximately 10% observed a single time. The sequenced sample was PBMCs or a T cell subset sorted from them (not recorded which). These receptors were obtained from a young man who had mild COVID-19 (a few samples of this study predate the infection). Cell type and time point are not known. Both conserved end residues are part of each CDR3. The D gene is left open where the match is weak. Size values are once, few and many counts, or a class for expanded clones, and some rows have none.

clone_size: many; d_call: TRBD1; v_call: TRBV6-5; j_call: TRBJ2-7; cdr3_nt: TGTGCCAGCAGGCGGGACAGGGGCTACGAGCAGTACTTC; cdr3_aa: CASRRDRGYEQYF
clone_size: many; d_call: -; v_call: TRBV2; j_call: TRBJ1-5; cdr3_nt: TGTGCCAGCAGTTTTAGTTCAAACCGCGGCAATCAGCCCCAGCATTTT; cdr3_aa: CASSFSSNRGNQPQHF
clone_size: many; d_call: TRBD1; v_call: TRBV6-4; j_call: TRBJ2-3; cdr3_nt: TGTGCCAGCAGTGACGGGACAGGGGGCGCAGATACGCAGTATTTT; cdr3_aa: CASSDGTGGADTQYF
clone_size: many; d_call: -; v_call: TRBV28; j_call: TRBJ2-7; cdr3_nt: TGTGCCAGCAGTTTAGTCGCGGGGGAGCAGTACTTC; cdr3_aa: CASSLVAGEQYF
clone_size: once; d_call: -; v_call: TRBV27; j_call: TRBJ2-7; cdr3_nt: TGTGCCAGCAGTTTGGGCATGTTCTACGAGCAGTACTTC; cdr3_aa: CASSLGMFYEQYF
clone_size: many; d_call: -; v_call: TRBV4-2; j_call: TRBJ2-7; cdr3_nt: TGTGCCAGCAGCCAAGATGGAACCGGGACTCTTACGTTCTACGAGCAGTACTTC; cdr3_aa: CASSQDGTGTLTFYEQYF
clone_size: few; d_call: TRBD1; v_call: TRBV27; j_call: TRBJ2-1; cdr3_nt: TGTGCCAGCACGGGGGGTATTATCGGACAGGGGGCCCACAATGAGCAGTTCTTC; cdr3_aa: CASTGGIIGQGAHNEQFF
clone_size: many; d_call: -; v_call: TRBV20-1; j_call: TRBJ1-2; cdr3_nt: TGCAGTGCGTGGACACTCAGGGAGGGCTACACCTTC; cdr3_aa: CSAWTLREGYTF
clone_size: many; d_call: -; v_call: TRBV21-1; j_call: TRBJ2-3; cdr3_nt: TGTGCCAGCAGCAAAGTACACAGTTCACCCCCAGATACGCAGTATTTT; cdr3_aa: CASSKVHSSPPDTQYF
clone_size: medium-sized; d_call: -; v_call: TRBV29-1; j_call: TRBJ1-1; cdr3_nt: TGCAGCGTTGAGATAGGGATGGAGAACACTGAAGCTTTCTTT; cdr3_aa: CSVEIGMENTEAFF
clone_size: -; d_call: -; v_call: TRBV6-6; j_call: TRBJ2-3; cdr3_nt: TGTGCCAGCAGTTACGAGTATGGGGCAGATACGCAGTATTTT; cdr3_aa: CASSYEYGADTQYF
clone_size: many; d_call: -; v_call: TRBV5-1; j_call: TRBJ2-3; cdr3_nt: TGCGCCAGCAGCTATGGACAGGGAGGGGCAGATACGCAGTATTTT; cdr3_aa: CASSYGQGGADTQYF
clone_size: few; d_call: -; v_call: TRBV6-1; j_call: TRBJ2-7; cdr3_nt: TGTGCCAGCAGTGAACTGGGTTCCTACGAGCAGTACTTC; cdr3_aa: CASSELGSYEQYF
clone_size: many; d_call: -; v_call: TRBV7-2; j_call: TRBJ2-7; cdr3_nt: TGTGCCAGCAGCTTAGCGCTAGGGTCCTCCTACGAGCAGTACTTC; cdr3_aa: CASSLALGSSYEQYF
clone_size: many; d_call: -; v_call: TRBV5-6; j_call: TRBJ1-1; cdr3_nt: TGTGCCAGCAGCTTGGAGAGGGGCACTGAAGCTTTCTTT; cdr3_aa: CASSLERGTEAFF
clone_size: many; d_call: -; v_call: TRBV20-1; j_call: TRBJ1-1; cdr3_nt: TGCAGTGGCAGGGACGGCGGCCAATGGACTGAAGCTTTCTTT; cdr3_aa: CSGRDGGQWTEAFF
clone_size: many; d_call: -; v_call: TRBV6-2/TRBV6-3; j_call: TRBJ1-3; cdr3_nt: TGTGCCAGCAGTTCGGGGGCTGGAAACACCATATATTTT; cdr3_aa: CASSSGAGNTIYF
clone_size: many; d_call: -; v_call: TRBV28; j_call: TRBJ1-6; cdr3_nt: TGTGCCAGCAGCCCTCGGGGCTCCTATAATTCACCCCTCCACTTT; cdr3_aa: CASSPRGSYNSPLHF
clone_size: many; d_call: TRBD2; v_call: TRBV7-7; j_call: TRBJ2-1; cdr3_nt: TGTGCTAGCAGCTCGTCTAGCGGGGGTAATGAGCAGTTCTTC; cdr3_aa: CASSSSSGGNEQFF
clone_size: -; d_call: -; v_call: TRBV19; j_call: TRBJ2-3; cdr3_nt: TGTGCCAGTAAAGGCTCCCTAAGGAGCACAGATACGCAGTATTTT; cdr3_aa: CASKGSLRSTDTQYF
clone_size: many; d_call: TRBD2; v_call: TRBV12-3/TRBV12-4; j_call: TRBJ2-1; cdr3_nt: TGTGCCAGCAGTACGGGACTAGCGGTCTACAATGAGCAGTTCTTC; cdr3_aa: CASSTGLAVYNEQFF
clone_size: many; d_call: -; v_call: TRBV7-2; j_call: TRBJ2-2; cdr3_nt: TGTGCCAGCAGCAGAGGGCCAGGGAACACCGGGGAGCTGTTTTTT; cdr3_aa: CASSRGPGNTGELFF
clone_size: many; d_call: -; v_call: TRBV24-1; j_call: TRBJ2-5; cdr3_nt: TGTGCCACCAGTGATTCAGTAATCCAAGAGACCCAGTACTTC; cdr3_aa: CATSDSVIQETQYF
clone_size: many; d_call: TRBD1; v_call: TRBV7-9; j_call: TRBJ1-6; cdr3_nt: TGTGCCAGCAGCTTACGGGACAGCTCATCACCCCTCCACTTT; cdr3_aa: CASSLRDSSSPLHF
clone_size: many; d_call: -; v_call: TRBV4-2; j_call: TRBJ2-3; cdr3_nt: TGTGCCAGCAGCCAGCCGGACTACTCAGATACGCAGTATTTT; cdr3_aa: CASSQPDYSDTQYF
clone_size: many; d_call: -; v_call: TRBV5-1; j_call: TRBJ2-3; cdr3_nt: TGCGCCAGCAGCTTGGCCCTGGGCGGGGGCACAGATACGCAGTATTTT; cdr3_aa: CASSLALGGGTDTQYF
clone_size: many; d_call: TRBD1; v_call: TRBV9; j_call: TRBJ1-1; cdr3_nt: TGTGCCAGCAGCCTGACAGGGGGTGACATGAACACTGAAGCTTTCTTT; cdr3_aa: CASSLTGGDMNTEAFF
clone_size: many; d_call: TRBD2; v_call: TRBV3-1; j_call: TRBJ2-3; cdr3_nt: TGTGCCAGCAGCCAAGCGGGGGGGCCTGCAGATACGCAGTATTTT; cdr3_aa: CASSQAGGPADTQYF